This TCR beta chain is drawn from a study of PD-1 blockade in classical Hodgkin lymphoma (dated by TCRdb to 2020 to 2022). About the investigation overall: Nivolumab dosing was 3 mg/kg intravenously every 2 weeks, continuing until either disease progression or unacceptable toxicity. A peripheral blood immune signature of response to PD-1 blockade in classical Hodgkin lymphoma was defined using TCR beta sequencing and CyTOF. Results and caveats for the whole study, not just this receptor: Only a single clinical trial cohort was studied, and what caused the repertoire differences, possibly disease activity or prior therapy, remained undefined. Patients starting nivolumab less than 1 year after ASCT had lower diversity and were excluded from later analyses to avoid confounding by immune reconstitution. By C4D1, a significant rise was seen in CD4+ TCR diversity but not in CD8+ TCR diversity (p=0.0027 vs p=0.16), and the rise was most apparent among complete responders (p=0.02). Baseline TCR diversity was reported to be lower in newly diagnosed patients than in healthy donors and to be lower still in relapsed/refractory patients. Trial patients achieving complete response had baseline diversity similar to newly diagnosed patients, whereas partial responders and progressors had significantly lower diversity.

The CDR3 runs 15 amino acids, cysteine and phenylalanine included. Solely the CDR3 DNA is kept, with 45 bases framed from the first base. The germline V gene gives CDR1 as SGHRS and CDR2 as YFSETQ. The junction shows trimming of 0 bases on V and 2 bases on J, plus 9 bases between the germline ends. Genomic DNA was isolated using the Qiagen DNeasy kit from unsorted PBMCs as well as from negatively selected CD4+ and CD8+ fractions. TCR beta CDR3 regions were amplified by immunoSEQ multiplex PCR using primers annealing to V and J segments. A synthetic immune receptor repertoire was used to minimize amplification bias, and remaining bias was computationally removed after sequencing. The authors processed their data as follows. Repertoire diversity was quantified as the Shannon entropy index using custom Python scripts. Unsorted, CD4+ and CD8+ repertoires were analyzed separately, except in combined analyses where CD4+ and CD8+ sequences were merged in silico. Clonal expansion was defined as a frequency increase of at least 2-fold after treatment compared with C1D1, and clones undetected at baseline were assigned a pseudocount of 0.5. Clones with 0 or 1 copy at C1D1 were defined as singleton clones, while clones with 2 or more copies were defined as non-singleton clones. Clones expanded in unsorted samples were assigned a CD4+, CD8+ or unknown annotation through matching of protein sequences in sorted samples from the same patient. Wilcoxon tests on paired samples were used to test diversity changes from C1D1 to C4D1. In its TCRdb copy, this immuneACCESS table keeps in-frame sequences only and misses some clones. Where compared with another copy, unresolved V genes explain less than half of these, and the others have no known cause. That table is the source of V, J and clone size, and D and trimming were worked out from the DNA. The sample records 25,000 to 35,000 clones, approximately 67% of which are singletons. 3.5% to 4% of the sample rests with the top ten.

Read against the paper, the sample's time point label means: cycle 4 day 1 (C4D1), after more than 5 weeks of nivolumab. Every trial patient had relapsed after autologous stem cell transplantation, and cohorts A, B and C differed in prior brentuximab vedotin exposure. The trial cohort included 55 to 65 patients with relapsed/refractory classical Hodgkin lymphoma, and each patient had a best overall response of complete response, partial response or progressive disease. Trial patients were treated with single-agent nivolumab in the multi-cohort phase II CheckMate 205 trial. An independent review committee assessed best overall response using the 2007 International Working Group response criteria. Trial PBMCs were collected just before the start of nivolumab (C1D1) and during therapy at cycle 2 day 1 and cycle 4 day 1. After peripheral blood was drawn into 8 mL Vacutainer Cell Preparation Tubes, PBMCs were isolated by centrifugation and then cryopreserved.

There are a few counts of this clone. Its specific antigen is unknown. Within one base of it there is no much larger clone, and no base qualities were kept. In this chain, TRBV5-1 is recombined with TRBJ2-1; the D segment may tentatively be TRBD1 or TRBD2, each giving 5 matched bases. Sequenced material: peripheral blood mononuclear cells (PBMCs), taken before the fourth cycle of nivolumab. The clonotype originates from a human donor with classical Hodgkin lymphoma. The CDR3 reads as follows: CASSLARGPYNEQFF. The sequenced DNA: TGCGCCAGCAGCTTGGCCCGGGGACCCTACAATGAGCAGTTCTTC.